Listed here is a single T cell receptor (beta chain). A second PCR of 7 to 11 cycles used a sample-barcoded 5' primer and a J-beta primer mix. TCRdb re-called the 5' RACE reads with MiXCR, one entry per CDR3 protein. The table lists approximately 780,000 distinct CDR3 sequences, roughly 25% of them singletons. This specimen comes from a study of blood T cells in healthy people across ages. CDR1 SGHTA and CDR2 FQGNSA come from the germline V gene. The CDR3 consists of 15 residues. The V gene lost 1 base and the J gene lost 5 bases, with 13 bases spanning the gap. These data also formed part of another study, on T cells of mothers and their children. That study reports: Whatever RNA was extracted went entirely into cDNA synthesis, at roughly 1.5 ug per 15 ul. Slightly higher but non-significant overlap marked related mother-child pairs versus unrelated pairs.

This sequence was found in a boy aged 5-17 years in good health. Sequenced input: blood. The chain joins TRBV7-2 to TRBJ2-3, with D possibly being TRBD2 (5 bases). CDR3 protein: CASSLDTSRGDTQYF. The CDR3 region has the DNA TGTGCCAGCAGCTTAGACACTAGTCGTGGAGATACGCAGTATTTT.